These 26 T cell receptor beta chains share one sample of origin, sequenced in a study of shared clonotypes between healthy human individuals. The assay was immunoSEQ multiplex PCR, and TCRdb's table has in-frame clones only and misses some. The top ten hold 0.1% to 0.15% of the sample, which has 2 million to 2.5 million clones, approximately 95% seen once. The material sequenced was naive CD4+ T cells sorted from blood. Regarding subset: CD45RA+ positively selected. The receptors stem from a man in his late teens or twenties in good health.

The chain uses TRBV19 and TRBJ1-5; 9 positions agree with TRBD1. Germline assignment: CDR1 LNHDA and CDR2 SQIVND (reference sequence). CDR3 length equals 14 residues. Germline trimming cut 4 bases from V and 7 bases from J; bases unmatched to any gene: 5. The CDR3, as DNA: TGTGCCAGTAGTACTAGGGACAGGGAGCAGCCCCAGCATTTT. Protein product: CASSTRDREQPQHF.

The V and J genes are TRBV10-3 and TRBJ2-7; TRBD2 matches at 10 bases. The trim removed 10 bases at V and 3 bases at J, leaving 9 bases unmatched. Germline CDR1 reads ENHRY; CDR2 reads SYGVKD. The CDR3 spans 14 residues. The CDR3 loop reads CASQLAGPHYEQYF. The CDR3 nucleotides read TGTGCCAGCCAACTAGCGGGACCCCACTACGAGCAGTACTTC.

The CDR3 region has the DNA TGCGCCAGCAGCCCGAGGACTCCGTCCTACAATGAGCAGTTCTTC. As protein: CASSPRTPSYNEQFF. The V gene is TRBV5-1, the J gene TRBJ2-1, with D possibly being TRBD2 (5 bases). The CDR3 covers 15 residues. The V gene's germline CDR1 is SGHRS and CDR2 YFSETQ. The V gene lost 4 bases and the J gene lost 1 base, with 12 bases spanning the gap.

The J gene is TRBJ2-7, the V gene TRBV7-2; TRBD2 matches at 7 bases. Germline V gene sequence: CDR1 SGHTA, CDR2 FQGNSA. Germline trimming cut 2 bases from V and 2 bases from J; bases unmatched to any gene: 6. CDR3 size: 15 residues. For the CDR3, the DNA is TGTGCCAGCAGCTTAACGGCTAGCGGTCCCTACGAGCAGTACTTC. Encoded protein: CASSLTASGPYEQYF.

This clone was counted a few times. The chain recombines TRBV30 with TRBJ1-2; D unclear. The germline gives CDR1 GTSNPN, CDR2 SVGIG (reference sequence). V was shortened by 2 bases and J by 2 bases, with 12 bases between the two germline ends. This CDR3 spans 14 amino acids. The CDR3 loop reads CAWSRPISNYGYTF. CDR3 DNA sequence: TGTGCCTGGAGTCGGCCCATATCCAACTATGGCTACACCTTC.

The chain couples TRBV9 to TRBJ2-1, with TRBD2 identical over 14 bases. The CDR3 sequence is 15 residues long. V lost 3 bases to trimming and J lost 7 bases; unmatched junction nucleotides: 3. Per the germline V gene, CDR1 is SGDLS and CDR2 is YYNGEE. The CDR3 coding sequence is TGTGCCAGCAGCGCGACTAGCGGGAGGGTAAATGAGCAGTTCTTC. Encoded protein: CASSATSGRVNEQFF. The full variable domain, completed using reference TRBV9 and TRBJ2-1, is DSGVTQTPKHLITATGQRVTLRCSPRSGDLSVYWYQQSLDQGLQFLIQYYNGEERAKGNILERFSAQQFPDLHSELNLSSLELGDSALYFCASSATSGRVNEQFFGPGTRLTVL.

The chain uses TRBV9 and TRBJ2-1; 8 nucleotides line up with TRBD1. Germline CDR1 SGDLS, CDR2 YYNGEE. There are 16 residues in the CDR3. J lost 1 base, V lost 4 bases, and 7 bases had no gene match. The CDR3 here is CASSLTGGWSYNEQFF. The CDR3 nucleotides read TGTGCCAGCAGCCTCACAGGGGGATGGTCCTACAATGAGCAGTTCTTC.

This rearrangement joins TRBV5-1 to TRBJ1-3; possibly TRBD1 for D (5 bases). This CDR3 comprises 16 residues. The germline V gene has CDR1 SGHRS and CDR2 YFSETQ. V was trimmed by 4 bases and J by 4 bases, leaving 18 bases between them. DNA of the CDR3: TGCGCCAGCAGCACAGGAACGACAGACGTAGGAAACACCATATATTTT. Its translation is CASSTGTTDVGNTIYF.

The chain employs TRBV9 and TRBJ2-3; 9 positions agree with TRBD2. The CDR3 consists of 17 residues. The germline gives CDR1 SGDLS, CDR2 YYNGEE. The V and J ends lost 0 bases and 6 bases, in that order; junction bases with no gene match: 11. The CDR3 DNA is TGTGCCAGCAGCGTAGCCGGCCTAACTAGCGGGTACGATACGCAGTATTTT. It translates to CASSVAGLTSGYDTQYF.

The genes are TRBV5-4 and TRBJ2-3; 9 positions match TRBD2. Trimming at V came to 4 bases and at J to 0 bases, leaving 6 bases not matched to a gene. This CDR3 is 16 amino acids long. Germline lookup yields CDR1 SGHNT and CDR2 YYREEE (reference sequence). DNA of the CDR3: TGTGCCAGCAGCCCGCGGACTAGCGAAAGCACAGATACGCAGTATTTT. Residues: CASSPRTSESTDTQYF.

The rearrangement links TRBV11-3 to TRBJ2-2, with 8 bases lining up with TRBD1. From germline, CDR1 is SGHNT and CDR2 YENEEA. V shed 5 bases and J 1 base; nucleotides not matched to a gene: 3. This CDR3 is 15 amino acids long. The CDR3 loop reads CASSPGQVNTGELFF. CDR3 DNA sequence: TGTGCCAGCAGCCCGGGACAGGTGAACACCGGGGAGCTGTTTTTT.

The V call is TRBV5-1, the J call TRBJ1-6, with D perhaps TRBD1 (5 bases). Trimming took 0 bases from V and 8 from J, leaving 12 bases between them. Germline lookup yields CDR1 SGHRS and CDR2 YFSETQ. The CDR3 contains 15 residues. The CDR3, as DNA: TGCGCCAGCAGCTTGGCGGGACCGACCTATTCACCCCTCCACTTT. This encodes CASSLAGPTYSPLHF.

In its sample, this clone was seen a few times. The chain has TRBV4-2 and TRBJ1-6; D possibly corresponds to TRBD1 (5 bases). CDR1 and CDR2 (germline): LGHNA, YNFKEQ. The V gene lost 1 base and the J gene lost 7 bases, with 8 bases spanning the gap. There are 14 residues in the CDR3. CDR3 amino acids: CASSQARANSPLHF. Here the CDR3 DNA reads TGTGCCAGCAGCCAAGCCAGGGCAAATTCACCCCTCCACTTT.

Points on this clone: Other DNA sequences from this sample encode an identical CDR3 as well. This rearrangement joins TRBV5-1 to TRBJ2-6; D gene unclear. This CDR3 spans 14 amino acids. The ends were cut back, 0 bases at V and 4 bases at J, with 5 bases in the middle. CDR1 and CDR2 from the germline V gene are SGHRS and YFSETQ. This CDR3 reads CASSLGSGANVLTF. The DNA of the CDR3 is TGCGCCAGCAGCTTGGGCTCCGGGGCCAACGTCCTGACTTTC. The full variable domain, with the rest looked up from reference TRBV5-1 and TRBJ2-6, is KAGVTQTPRYLIKTRGQQVTLSCSPISGHRSVSWYQQTPGQGLQFLFEYFSETQRNKGNFPGRFSGRQFSNSRSEMNVSTLELGDSALYLCASSLGSGANVLTFGAGSRLTVL.

The V call is TRBV29-1, the J call TRBJ2-1; a possible D gene is TRBD2 (6 bases). CDR1 SQVTM and CDR2 ANQGSEA come from the germline V gene. Trimming removed 5 bases at V and 9 bases at J, with 17 bases between. The CDR3 has 13 residues. CDR3 sequence reads: CSVSRRGFPEQFF. For the CDR3, the DNA is TGCAGCGTTTCAAGACGGGGGTTCCCTGAGCAGTTCTTC.

This rearrangement joins TRBV9 to TRBJ1-5, with no clear D. V was shortened by 0 bases and J by 1 base, with 8 bases between the two germline ends. The CDR3 spans 15 residues. Germline CDR1 reads SGDLS; CDR2 reads YYNGEE. DNA of the CDR3: TGTGCCAGCAGCGTAGACGGGATCAGCAATCAGCCCCAGCATTTT. Translation: CASSVDGISNQPQHF.

This clone was counted a few times. The genes are TRBV28 and TRBJ1-5; D possibly corresponds to TRBD1 (6 bases). Germline-derived CDR1 and CDR2 are MDHEN and SYDVKM. The CDR3 runs to 17 residues. The ends were cut back, 5 bases at V and 0 bases at J, with 17 bases in the middle. The CDR3 sequence: CASSPHTRGSSNQPQHF. The CDR3 DNA is TGTGCCAGCAGTCCGCACACCAGGGGTAGTAGCAATCAGCCCCAGCATTTT.

V usage is TRBV30 and J usage is TRBJ2-7; TRBD2 matches at 9 bases. After removal of 2 bases from V and 2 bases from J, the junction contained 7 bases not matched to a gene. This CDR3 spans 15 amino acids. Germline assignment: CDR1 GTSNPN and CDR2 SVGIG (reference sequence). The CDR3 is CAWSTLAGLPYEQYF. Written as DNA, the CDR3 is TGTGCCTGGAGTACGCTAGCGGGACTACCCTACGAGCAGTACTTC.

The genes are TRBV30 and TRBJ1-5; no clear D. Germline V lookup: CDR1 GTSNPN, CDR2 SVGIG (reference sequence). V lost 2 bases and J 3 bases, leaving 11 bases between the germline ends. CDR3 length: 14 residues. CDR3 residues: CAWSQYTLNQPQHF. The CDR3 nucleotides are TGTGCCTGGAGTCAATACACCCTCAATCAGCCCCAGCATTTT.

The chain links TRBV9 to TRBJ2-3; no clear D. The CDR3 contains 15 residues. Trimming left V 0 bases short and J 5 bases short, with 13 bases between. CDR1 and CDR2 (germline): SGDLS, YYNGEE. The DNA for the CDR3 is TGTGCCAGCAGCGTAGGATGGGGTAGTGGAGATACGCAGTATTTT. Protein sequence: CASSVGWGSGDTQYF.

The chain recombines TRBV4-1 with TRBJ2-3, with D maybe TRBD1 (6 bases). Deletions cut 2 bases from V and 2 bases from J, with 11 bases between. The CDR3 is 15 residues long. The V gene's germline CDR1 is MGHRA and CDR2 YSYEKL. CDR3 sequence: CASSQRTDNTDTQYF. Here the CDR3 DNA reads TGCGCCAGCAGCCAACGGACAGATAACACAGATACGCAGTATTTT.

The chain combines TRBV6-5 with TRBJ2-7; 13 bases match TRBD2. Germline-derived CDR1 and CDR2 are MNHEY and SVGAGI. The CDR3 sequence is 14 residues long. J lost 2 bases, V lost 10 bases, and 5 bases had no gene match. CDR3 nucleotides: TGTGCCACCGGGGGACTAGCGGGACCCTACGAGCAGTACTTC. Its translation is CATGGLAGPYEQYF.

A word on this clone: One end of the junction does not line up with germline, which may come from a read error. CDR3 sequence (DNA): TGCGCCAGCAGCTTGGACCGGACTAGCGGGCTAAACACAAATACGCAGTATTTT. Amino acids: CASSLDRTSGLNTNTQYF. The rearrangement uses TRBV5-1 and TRBJ2-3; 11 bases are shared with TRBD2. Germline CDR1 is SGHRS and CDR2 is YFSETQ. The CDR3 contains 18 residues.

Remarks on this clone: Other DNA sequences in the same sample also yield this CDR3. The chain has TRBV19 and TRBJ2-1; the D is unclear. Trimming cost V 1 base and J 1 base, with 8 bases left between them. CDR3 length: 15 amino acids. CDR1 and CDR2 (germline): LNHDA, SQIVND (reference sequence). The CDR3 DNA follows: TGTGCCAGTAGTATAGCAGGTATGTCCTACAATGAGCAGTTCTTC. It translates to CASSIAGMSYNEQFF.

The V gene is TRBV19, the J gene TRBJ1-5, with a weak D call TRBD1 (6 bases). CDR1 LNHDA and CDR2 SQIVND come from the germline V gene (reference sequence). The CDR3 has 15 amino acids. Trimming removed 5 bases at V and 2 bases at J, with 13 bases between. The CDR3 coding sequence is TGTGCCAGTAGTGAACAGGGTGGGGGCAATCAGCCCCAGCATTTT. Its protein is CASSEQGGGNQPQHF.

On this clone itself: A read error may produce the germline difference seen at one junction end. The V gene is TRBV6-1, the J gene TRBJ1-5; no definite D call. Per germline, CDR1 MNHNS and CDR2 SASEGT. CDR3 length: 14 residues. The CDR3 region is CASSEAVSSQPQHF. As DNA, the CDR3 is TGTGCCAGCAGTGAAGCAGTTAGCAGTCAGCCCCAGCATTTT.